This T cell receptor (beta chain) is from a study of cytomegalovirus exposure and HLA in healthy donors. The PCR had 60 Vbeta and 13 Jbeta primers. Only in-frame clones appear in the TCRdb table, and some are missing; sequencing was by immunoSEQ multiplex PCR. The sample includes about 130,000 clones, approximately 80% seen only once; the top ten take less than 6.5%. The ends lost 0 bases at V and 0 bases at J; junction bases unmatched: 9. The CDR3 runs 17 residues. Germline CDR1 reads SGHNT; CDR2 reads YYREEE (reference sequence). The TCR originated in a woman aged 40 to 50 in good health and CMV-seropositive. Sequenced material: PBMCs. The chain carries TRBV5-4 and TRBJ2-7, with 7 bases lining up with TRBD2. The CDR3 sequence: CASSLAGPAGSSYEQYF. The CDR3 DNA is TGTGCCAGCAGCTTGGCCGGTCCAGCGGGGAGCTCCTACGAGCAGTACTTC.